A single sample is the source of the 22 T cell receptor beta chains below, sequenced in a study of T cell responses to AZD1222 COVID-19 vaccine. Using immunoSEQ multiplex PCR, the repertoire was profiled, and TCRdb retains in-frame clones only, with some absent. The sample has 130,000 or so clones; 80% to 95% are singletons. This specimen was peripheral blood, taken on day 0 of AZD1222 vaccination. The receptors derive from an adult in good health.

The V gene is TRBV5-4, the J gene TRBJ2-7; perhaps TRBD1 as D (5 bases). The CDR3 has 15 amino acids. V was trimmed by 4 bases and J by 2 bases, leaving 16 bases between them. Germline V gene lookup returns CDR1 SGHNT and CDR2 YYREEE (reference sequence). The CDR3 here is CASSGKVGPTYEQYF. DNA for the CDR3: TGTGCCAGCAGCGGGAAGGTGGGGCCCACCTACGAGCAGTACTTC.

The chain joins TRBV6-1 to TRBJ2-4; D might be TRBD1 or TRBD2, each matching 5 bases. CDR3 size: 16 residues. Per germline, CDR1 MNHNS and CDR2 SASEGT. Trimming removed 4 bases from V and 0 bases from J, with 13 bases in between. DNA for the CDR3: TGTGCCAGCAGTGTTCAAGGGACGTTAGCCAAAAACATTCAGTACTTC. Amino acid sequence: CASSVQGTLAKNIQYF.

The CDR3 spells CASRGLRSNNSPLHF. The CDR3 DNA reads as TGTGCCAGCAGAGGACTACGCTCGAATAATTCACCCCTCCACTTT. The J gene is TRBJ1-6, the V gene TRBV2, with D unclear. This CDR3 is built from 15 residues. The V and J ends lost 6 bases and 5 bases respectively, with 14 bases between them. CDR1 is SNHLY and CDR2 is FYNNEI in the germline V gene. The full variable domain, with the rest looked up from reference TRBV2 and TRBJ1-6, is EPEVTQTPSHQVTQMGQEVILRCVPISNHLYFYWYRQILGQKVEFLVSFYNNEISEKSEIFDDQFSVERPDGSNFTLKIRSTKLEDSAMYFCASRGLRSNNSPLHFGNGTRLTVT.

The rearrangement links TRBV18 to TRBJ1-5; D is perhaps TRBD1 (5 bases). This CDR3 is built from 16 residues. In germline, CDR1 is KGHSH, CDR2 LQKENI. The ends were cut back, 1 base at V and 0 bases at J, with 10 bases in the middle. The CDR3 region has the DNA TGTGCCAGCTCACCACAGACAGCTTATAGCAATCAGCCCCAGCATTTT. Translated, it gives CASSPQTAYSNQPQHF.

The rearrangement links TRBV5-1 to TRBJ2-1; TRBD2 aligns across 10 bases. The CDR3 is 16 amino acids. Germline V gene data show CDR1 as SGHRS and CDR2 as YFSETQ. Trimming cost V 3 bases and J 1 base; bases outside gene matches: 4. This CDR3 reads CASSSSGSVSYNEQFF. The CDR3 DNA follows: TGCGCCAGCAGCTCTAGCGGGAGCGTGTCCTACAATGAGCAGTTCTTC.

This chain connects TRBV5-6 to TRBJ2-3; 13 bases map to TRBD2. Germline CDR1 reads SGHDT; CDR2 reads YYEEEE. The junction had 4 bases not matched to a gene; V was cut back by 5 bases and J by 4 bases. CDR3 length equals 15 residues. The CDR3 DNA is TGTGCCAGCAGTTTAGGACTAGCGGGAGCAGATACGCAGTATTTT. It codes for CASSLGLAGADTQYF.

The rearrangement links TRBV18 to TRBJ2-2; 9 bases agree with TRBD1. CDR1 and CDR2 from the germline V gene are KGHSH and LQKENI. V lost 6 bases and J lost 1; bases outside the gene matches: 3. This CDR3 region has 15 residues. The CDR3 DNA sequence: TGTGCCAGCTCCCGGGGACAGGGGAACACCGGGGAGCTGTTTTTT. This codes for CASSRGQGNTGELFF.

CDR3 nucleotide sequence: TGTGCCAGCAGCTATACTAGGACCCACAATGAGCAGTTCTTC. Translating it yields CASSYTRTHNEQFF. The rearrangement joins TRBV6-5 to TRBJ2-1; D may be TRBD2 (5 bases). V lost 6 bases, J lost 5 bases, and 14 bases lay in between. The CDR3 runs to 14 residues. Germline V gene sequence: CDR1 MNHEY, CDR2 SVGAGI.

The J gene is TRBJ2-5, the V gene TRBV7-8; 12 nucleotides align to TRBD2. Trimming cost V 5 bases and J 4 bases; bases outside gene matches: 17. The CDR3 has 19 residues. Germline CDR1 SGHVS, CDR2 FQNEAQ. CDR3 residues: CASSPKTSGSAASPETQYF. CDR3 nucleotide sequence: TGTGCCAGCAGCCCAAAGACTAGCGGGAGTGCCGCTAGCCCAGAGACCCAGTACTTC.

The chain carries TRBV5-1 and TRBJ1-6; no firm D call. The CDR3 covers 14 residues. Between the trimmed V and J ends, which lost 0 bases and 10 bases, there was a span of 11 bases. Germline loops: CDR1 SGHRS, CDR2 YFSETQ. The chain's CDR3 is CASSLGQNSSPLHF. In DNA form, the CDR3 reads TGCGCCAGCAGCTTGGGACAAAATTCCTCACCCCTCCACTTT.

With respect to this clone: Mismatch with germline at one junction end may stem from a read error. The chain links TRBV2 to TRBJ1-6; 9 nucleotides line up with TRBD1. Germline CDR1 reads SNHLY; CDR2 reads FYNNEI. CDR3 size: 13 residues. CDR3 nucleotide sequence: TGTGCCAGCAGGCGGACAGGGGCAAACCCCCTCGACTTT. This encodes CASRRTGANPLDF.

The rearrangement uses TRBV19 and TRBJ2-3; D ambiguous. Looked up from germline, CDR1 is LNHDA and CDR2 is SQIVND (reference sequence). The ends were cut back, 5 bases at V and 3 bases at J, with 15 bases in the middle. The CDR3 is 15 residues long. The CDR3, as DNA: TGTGCCAGTAGTGACCGTCCAGAGGTGACAGATACGCAGTATTTT. It encodes CASSDRPEVTDTQYF.

The chain employs TRBV11-2 and TRBJ2-2, with no clear D. In germline, CDR1 is SGHAT, CDR2 FQNNGV. With 7 bases removed from V and 4 bases from J, the gap between germline ends came to 22 bases. CDR3 size: 17 residues. The CDR3 coding sequence is TGTGCCAGCATCGAATTTTTTGGCGGACCAATCACCGGGGAGCTGTTTTTT. It specifies CASIEFFGGPITGELFF.

Note on this clone: A junction end diverges from the germline sequence, so it may reflect a read error. V gene TRBV10-3 combines with J gene TRBJ2-7; D may correspond to TRBD1 or TRBD2 (5 bases each). Looked up from germline, CDR1 is ENHRY and CDR2 is SYGVKD. This CDR3 is built from 12 residues. The CDR3 DNA reads as TGTGCCATCAGTGAGGGGGACGGACCCTACGGCTTC. This codes for CAISEGDGPYGF.

CDR3 protein: CASSPSGATYEQYF. CDR3 bases: TGTGCCAGCAGCCCAAGCGGGGCTACCTACGAGCAGTACTTC. The chain recombines TRBV7-9 with TRBJ2-7; 7 positions agree with TRBD2. The trim removed 5 bases at V and 2 bases at J, leaving 6 bases unmatched. This CDR3 has 14 amino acids. CDR1 is SEHNR and CDR2 is FQNEAQ in the germline V gene (reference sequence).

The rearrangement links TRBV5-1 to TRBJ1-4; TRBD1 matches at 11 bases. Trimming removed 3 bases from V and 7 bases from J; junction bases left unmatched: 11. The germline CDR1 and CDR2 sequences are SGHRS and YFSETQ. This CDR3 region has 17 residues. The CDR3, as DNA: TGCGCCAGCAGCTATACCCCGGGTGGGACAGGGGGTGAAAAACTGTTTTTT. Protein product: CASSYTPGGTGGEKLFF.

J is TRBJ1-4 and V is TRBV2; D not certain. Looked up from germline, CDR1 is SNHLY and CDR2 is FYNNEI. Trimming removed 3 bases at V and 7 bases at J, with 18 bases between. CDR3 length: 16 amino acids. In DNA, the CDR3 is TGTGCCAGCAGTGACGTCGTAGGACTGAGTGGTGAAAAACTGTTTTTT. As protein: CASSDVVGLSGEKLFF.

The chain combines TRBV6-5 with TRBJ1-1; D is unresolved. The CDR3 runs to 13 residues. Germline V gene sequence: CDR1 MNHEY, CDR2 SVGAGI. Trimming removed 7 bases from V and 1 base from J, with 10 bases in between. CDR3 sequence (DNA): TGTGCCAGCAATGGACGGGGGAACACTGAAGCTTTCTTT. This translates into CASNGRGNTEAFF.

The V and J genes are TRBV28 and TRBJ1-2; the D is unclear. The CDR3 runs to 11 residues. V shed 7 bases and J shed 8 bases, with 11 bases lying between them. Germline CDR1 is MDHEN and CDR2 is SYDVKM. The CDR3 DNA reads as TGTGCCAGCACTTCGGGGTACGGCTACACCTTC. Protein product: CASTSGYGYTF.

The rearrangement links TRBV19 to TRBJ2-1; D ambiguous. Germline-derived CDR1 and CDR2 are LNHDA and SQIVND (reference sequence). V lost 4 bases, J lost 10 bases, and 17 bases lay in between. This CDR3 is built from 14 residues. The CDR3 nucleotides read TGTGCCAGTAGTACCCACGGACGGAAGAGCGAGCAGTTCTTC. Amino acid sequence: CASSTHGRKSEQFF. The complete variable domain, with remaining parts taken from reference TRBV19 and TRBJ2-1, reads DGGITQSPKYLFRKEGQNVTLSCEQNLNHDAMYWYRQDPGQGLRLIYYSQIVNDFQKGDIAEGYSVSREKKESFPLTVTSAQKNPTAFYLCASSTHGRKSEQFFGPGTRLTVL.

CDR3 DNA sequence: TGTGCCAGCAGTTACTCGGAGGGAAGGTTTAATGAGCAGTTCTTC. It yields the protein CASSYSEGRFNEQFF. The gene calls are TRBV6-6 and TRBJ2-1, with a possible D match to TRBD2 (6 bases). V was trimmed by 0 bases and J by 7 bases, leaving 13 bases between them. This CDR3 has 15 amino acids. Germline V gives CDR1 MNHNY, CDR2 SVGAGI (reference sequence).

The CDR3, as DNA: TGTGCCAGCAGCTACGGGACTATTCACACCGGGGAGCTGTTTTTT. Translation: CASSYGTIHTGELFF. The chain combines TRBV2 with TRBJ2-2, with 7 bases identical to TRBD2. The CDR3 has 15 residues. Germline V gene data show CDR1 as SNHLY and CDR2 as FYNNEI. After removal of 6 bases from V and 3 bases from J, the junction contained 7 bases not matched to a gene.